These 17 T cell receptor beta chains share one sample of origin, sequenced in a study of response to subunit inactivated influenza vaccine. TCRdb analysed the RT-PCR reads with MiXCR anew, one entry per CDR3 protein. The table has around 190,000 distinct CDR3 sequences, around 9% seen once. The sample was non-naive T cells sorted from PBMCs, taken on the day of vaccination. The receptors stem from a man between 45 and 60 years old who received an inactivated influenza vaccine.

This clonotype was detected many times. The V and J genes are TRBV7-3 and TRBJ2-1; 10 bases line up with TRBD2. CDR1 is SGHTA, CDR2 FQGTGA, per germline. The ends lost 2 bases at V and 5 bases at J; junction bases unmatched: 6. The length of the CDR3 is 16 residues. The CDR3 DNA is TGTGCCAGCAGCTTATGTCTAGCGGGAGAGGACAATGAGCAGTTCTTC. It yields the protein CASSLCLAGEDNEQFF.

A few counts support this clonotype. V usage is TRBV5-1 and J usage is TRBJ2-7; D might be TRBD1 (5 bases). V was trimmed by 0 bases and J by 1 base, leaving 14 bases between them. The germline V gene encodes CDR1 SGHRS and CDR2 YFSETQ. The CDR3 sequence is 16 residues long. CDR3 coding DNA: TGCGCCAGCAGCTTGGCCGCCGGGCAGGGTTCCTACGAGCAGTACTTC. Encoded protein: CASSLAAGQGSYEQYF.

The chain has TRBV3-1 and TRBJ1-1; D is possibly TRBD1 (5 bases). Trimming took off 1 base at V and 5 bases at J, with 11 bases between the two ends. Germline CDR1 is LGHDT and CDR2 is YNNKEL (reference sequence). This CDR3 region has 14 residues. The CDR3 bases are TGTGCCAGCAGCCAAGGGGGCCGGGTGACTGAAGCTTTCTTT. Protein: CASSQGGRVTEAFF.

This clonotype was counted only a few times. This sequence joins TRBV4-1 and TRBJ2-4, with 8 positions matching TRBD1. V lost 1 base, J lost 1 base, and 3 bases stayed unmatched. This CDR3 has 16 amino acids. The germline CDR1 and CDR2 sequences are MGHRA and YSYEKL. The CDR3 region is CASSQGTGLAKNIQYF. For the CDR3, the DNA is TGCGCCAGCAGCCAAGGGACAGGGCTTGCCAAAAACATTCAGTACTTC.

The rearrangement uses TRBV10-3 and TRBJ2-7, with 7 bases aligning to TRBD1. The germline CDR1 and CDR2 sequences are ENHRY and SYGVKD. CDR3 size: 15 residues. V trimming: 3 bases; J trimming: 4 bases; junction bases outside the gene matches: 9. The CDR3 sequence is CAISEDRDREYEQYF. For the CDR3, the DNA is TGTGCCATCAGTGAAGACCGGGACAGAGAATACGAGCAGTACTTC.

The chain recombines TRBV11-2 with TRBJ2-7; TRBD1 matches 8 bases. The germline CDR1 and CDR2 sequences are SGHAT and FQNNGV. The CDR3 extends over 13 amino acids. The junction had 2 bases not matched to a gene; V was cut back by 1 base and J by 6 bases. The CDR3 region has the DNA TGTGCCAGCAGCTTAGTGGACAGGGTCGAGCAGTACTTC. This translates into CASSLVDRVEQYF.

This clonotype was seen only a few times. This chain uses TRBV7-6 with TRBJ2-1; D gene ambiguous. Germline CDR1 is SGHVS and CDR2 is FNYEAQ. The V gene lost 11 bases and the J gene lost 4 bases, with 9 bases spanning the gap. This CDR3 spans 11 amino acids. The CDR3 region is CASGQYNEQFF. The CDR3 coding sequence is TGTGCCTCCGGGCAGTACAATGAGCAGTTCTTC.

This clonotype showed up just a few times. This chain joins TRBV18 and TRBJ2-1; D is possibly TRBD1 (7 bases). Trimming pared 1 base from V and 8 bases from J, leaving 21 bases between. Germline-derived CDR1 and CDR2 are KGHSH and LQKENI. The CDR3 has 17 amino acids. CDR3 residues: CASSPLNSGGGRDEQFF. In DNA, the CDR3 is TGTGCCAGCTCACCACTCAACTCCGGAGGGGGCAGGGATGAGCAGTTCTTC.

Here the CDR3 DNA reads TGTGCCAGCTCACCGGACAGGGGTAGTGAGCCCCAGCATTTT. This gives the protein CASSPDRGSEPQHF. This sequence joins TRBV18 and TRBJ1-5, with TRBD1 matching over 9 bases. Germline CDR1 reads KGHSH; CDR2 reads LQKENI. After removal of 3 bases from V and 8 bases from J, the junction contained 5 bases not matched to a gene. This CDR3 contains 14 residues. Using reference TRBV18 and TRBJ1-5 for the parts outside the CDR3, the full variable domain is NAGVMQNPRHLVRRRGQEARLRCSPMKGHSHVYWYRQLPEEGLKFMVYLQKENIIDESGMPKERFSAEFPKEGPSILRIQQVVRGDSAAYFCASSPDRGSEPQHFGDGTRLSIL.

In its sample, this clonotype was seen a few times. The chain couples TRBV6-5 to TRBJ2-2, with D possibly being TRBD2 (5 bases). V gave up 0 bases and J gave up 0 bases, with 11 bases separating them. This CDR3 is 17 amino acids long. Germline lookup yields CDR1 MNHEY and CDR2 SVGAGI. CDR3 in amino acids: CASSYSMPGSNTGELFF. The CDR3 DNA reads TGTGCCAGCAGTTACTCGATGCCGGGATCGAACACCGGGGAGCTGTTTTTT.

This clonotype has only a few counts. The chain has TRBV19 and TRBJ1-5; 7 bases line up with TRBD1. With V trimmed by 8 bases and J by 0 bases, 7 bases remained unmatched. The CDR3 has 15 residues. The germline CDR1 and CDR2 sequences are LNHDA and SQIVND (reference sequence). The CDR3 loop is CASQNRGYSNQPQHF. DNA of the CDR3: TGTGCCAGTCAGAACAGGGGTTATAGCAATCAGCCCCAGCATTTT.

The rearrangement joins TRBV10-3 to TRBJ2-3; a possible D gene is TRBD2 (5 bases). The CDR3 is made up of 17 amino acids. From germline, CDR1 is ENHRY and CDR2 SYGVKD. V lost 0 bases, J lost 0 bases, and 13 bases lay in between. For the CDR3, the DNA is TGTGCCATCAGTGAGTCACGAGGTAGCGCAAGCACAGATACGCAGTATTTT. Protein sequence: CAISESRGSASTDTQYF.

In its sample, this clonotype was seen many times. This chain connects TRBV4-2 to TRBJ2-3, with 15 bases matching TRBD2. After removal of 4 bases from V and 2 bases from J, the junction contained 7 bases not matched to a gene. Germline V CDR1 and CDR2: LGHNA, YNFKEQ. This CDR3 contains 18 residues. The CDR3 DNA reads as TGTGCCAGCAGCCCACAAGGGACTAGCGGGGGGACCACAGATACGCAGTATTTT. Residues: CASSPQGTSGGTTDTQYF.

The chain has TRBV28 and TRBJ2-5; weak D call: TRBD1 (5 bases). Trimming left V 2 bases short and J 2 bases short, with 24 bases between. The germline gives CDR1 MDHEN, CDR2 SYDVKM. The CDR3 runs 19 residues. CDR3 coding DNA: TGTGCCAGCAGTTTAGTTTGGGCAGGGAATAGATATTCTCAAGAGACCCAGTACTTC. This encodes CASSLVWAGNRYSQETQYF.

This clonotype came up a few times. The chain's CDR3 is CSARDSGQGNSPLHF. The CDR3 coding sequence is TGCAGTGCTAGAGATTCAGGCCAGGGGAATTCACCCCTCCACTTT. The chain couples TRBV20-1 to TRBJ1-6; possibly TRBD1 for D (6 bases). This CDR3 comprises 15 residues. The V gene lost 0 bases and the J gene lost 7 bases, with 13 bases spanning the gap. Germline V CDR1 and CDR2: DFQATT, SNEGSKA (reference sequence).

This clonotype was observed a handful of times. The chain has TRBV12-3 or TRBV12-4 and TRBJ2-1; 7 bases fit TRBD2. J gave up 8 bases and V 7 bases, and 26 bases lay outside the gene matches. This CDR3 spans 19 amino acids. The CDR3 DNA follows: TGTGCCAGCACCCGGTTATCTCCGGAGGGCCCCGGGAGGAGGTATGAGCAGTTCTTC. Translating it yields CASTRLSPEGPGRRYEQFF.

This clonotype was seen repeatedly, ten times or more. This sequence joins TRBV2 and TRBJ2-1; D is perhaps TRBD1 (6 bases). Germline V gene sequence: CDR1 SNHLY, CDR2 FYNNEI. There are 17 residues in the CDR3. Trimming removed 7 bases at V and 4 bases at J, with 23 bases between. CDR3 nucleotide sequence: TGTGCCAGCACATTCGTCCCGGGCAGGGGCCCTTACAATGAGCAGTTCTTC. This codes for CASTFVPGRGPYNEQFF.